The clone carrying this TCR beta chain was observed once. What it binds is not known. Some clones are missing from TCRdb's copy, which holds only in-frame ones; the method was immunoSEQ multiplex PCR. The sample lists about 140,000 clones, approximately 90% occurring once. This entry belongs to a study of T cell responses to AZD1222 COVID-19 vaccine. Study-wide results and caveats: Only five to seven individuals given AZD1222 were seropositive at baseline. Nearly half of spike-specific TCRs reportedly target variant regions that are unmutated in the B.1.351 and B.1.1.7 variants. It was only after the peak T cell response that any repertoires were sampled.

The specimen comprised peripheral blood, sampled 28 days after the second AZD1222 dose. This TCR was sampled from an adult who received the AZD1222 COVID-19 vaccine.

CDR3 sequence (DNA): TGCGCCAGCAGCCAAATGCCCCCAGGGACGGTTGCAACTAATGAAAAACTGTTTTTT. Translating gives CASSQMPPGTVATNEKLFF. This chain connects TRBV4-3 to TRBJ1-4; possibly TRBD1 for D (5 bases). CDR3 length: 19 amino acids. The V and J ends lost 2 bases and 0 bases respectively, with 19 bases between them. Germline CDR1 and CDR2: LGHNA and YSLEER.